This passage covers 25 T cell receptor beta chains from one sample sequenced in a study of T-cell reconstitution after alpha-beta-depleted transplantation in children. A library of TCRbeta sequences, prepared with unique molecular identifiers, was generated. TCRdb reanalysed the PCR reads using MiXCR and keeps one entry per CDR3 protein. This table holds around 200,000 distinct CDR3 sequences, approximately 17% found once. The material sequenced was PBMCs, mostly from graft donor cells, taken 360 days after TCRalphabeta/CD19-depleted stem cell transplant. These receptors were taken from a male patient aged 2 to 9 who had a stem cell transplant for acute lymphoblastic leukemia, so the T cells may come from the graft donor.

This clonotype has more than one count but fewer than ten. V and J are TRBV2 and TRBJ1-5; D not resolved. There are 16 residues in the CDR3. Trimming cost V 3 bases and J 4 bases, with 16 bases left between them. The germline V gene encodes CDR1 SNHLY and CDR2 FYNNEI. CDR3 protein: CASSEQRLIRNQPQHF. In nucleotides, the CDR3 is TGTGCCAGCAGTGAGCAACGACTGATTAGGAATCAGCCCCAGCATTTT.

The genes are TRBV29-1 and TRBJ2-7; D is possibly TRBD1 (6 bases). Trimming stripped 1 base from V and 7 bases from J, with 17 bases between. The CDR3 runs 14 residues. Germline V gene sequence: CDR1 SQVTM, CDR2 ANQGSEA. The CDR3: CSVEAYGRGWEQYF. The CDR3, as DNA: TGCAGCGTTGAAGCTTACGGCAGGGGATGGGAGCAGTACTTC.

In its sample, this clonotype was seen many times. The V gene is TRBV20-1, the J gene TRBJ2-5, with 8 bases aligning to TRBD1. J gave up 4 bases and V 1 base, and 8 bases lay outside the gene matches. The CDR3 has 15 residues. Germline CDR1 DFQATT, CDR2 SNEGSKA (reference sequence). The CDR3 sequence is CSARVTGQDLETQYF. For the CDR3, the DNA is TGCAGTGCTAGAGTGACGGGACAGGATTTAGAGACCCAGTACTTC.

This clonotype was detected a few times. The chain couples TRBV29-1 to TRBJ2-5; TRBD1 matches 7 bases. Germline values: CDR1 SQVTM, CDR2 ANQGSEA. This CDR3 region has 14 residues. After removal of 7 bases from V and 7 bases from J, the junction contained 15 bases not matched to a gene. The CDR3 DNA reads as TGCAGCGGTAGTGGCGGACAGGTGATTGGGACCCAGTACTTC. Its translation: CSGSGGQVIGTQYF.

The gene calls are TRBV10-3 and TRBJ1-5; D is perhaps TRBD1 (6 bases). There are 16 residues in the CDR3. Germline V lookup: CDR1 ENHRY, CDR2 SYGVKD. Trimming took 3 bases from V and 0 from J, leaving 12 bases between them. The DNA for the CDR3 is TGTGCCATCAGTGATCGAGGGGGGGTTAGCAATCAGCCCCAGCATTTT. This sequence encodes CAISDRGGVSNQPQHF.

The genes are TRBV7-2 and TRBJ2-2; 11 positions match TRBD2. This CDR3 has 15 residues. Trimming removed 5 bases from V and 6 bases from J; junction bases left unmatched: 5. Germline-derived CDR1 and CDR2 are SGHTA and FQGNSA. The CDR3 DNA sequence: TGTGCCAGCAGCCCACTAGCGGGAGTATCCGGGGAGCTGTTTTTT. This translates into CASSPLAGVSGELFF.

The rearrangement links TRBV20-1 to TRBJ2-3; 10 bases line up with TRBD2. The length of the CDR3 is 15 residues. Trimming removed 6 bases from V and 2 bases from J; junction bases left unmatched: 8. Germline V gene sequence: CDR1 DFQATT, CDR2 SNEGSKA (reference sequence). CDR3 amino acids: CSARLAGAPTDTQYF. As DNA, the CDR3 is TGCAGTGCCAGGCTAGCGGGGGCCCCCACAGATACGCAGTATTTT.

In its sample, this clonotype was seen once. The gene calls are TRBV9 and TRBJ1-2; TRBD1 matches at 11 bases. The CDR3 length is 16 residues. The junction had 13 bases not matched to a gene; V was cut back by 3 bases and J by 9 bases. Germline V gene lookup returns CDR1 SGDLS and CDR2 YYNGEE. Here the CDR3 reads CASSADPTGQGGSYTF. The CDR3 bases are TGTGCCAGCAGCGCCGATCCTACGGGACAGGGGGGCAGCTACACCTTC.

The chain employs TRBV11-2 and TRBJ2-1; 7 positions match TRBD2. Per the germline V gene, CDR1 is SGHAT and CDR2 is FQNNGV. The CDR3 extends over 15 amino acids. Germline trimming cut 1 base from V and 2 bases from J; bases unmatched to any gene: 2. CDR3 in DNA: TGTGCCAGCAGCTTAGGACGGGGGGCCTACAATGAGCAGTTCTTC. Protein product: CASSLGRGAYNEQFF.

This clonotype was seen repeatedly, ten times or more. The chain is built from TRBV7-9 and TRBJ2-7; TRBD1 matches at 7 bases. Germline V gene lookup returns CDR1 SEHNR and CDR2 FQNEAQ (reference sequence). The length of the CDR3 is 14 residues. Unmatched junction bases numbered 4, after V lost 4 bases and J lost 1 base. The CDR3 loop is CASSWGQSSYEQYF. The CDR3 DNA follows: TGTGCCAGCAGCTGGGGACAGTCTTCCTACGAGCAGTACTTC.

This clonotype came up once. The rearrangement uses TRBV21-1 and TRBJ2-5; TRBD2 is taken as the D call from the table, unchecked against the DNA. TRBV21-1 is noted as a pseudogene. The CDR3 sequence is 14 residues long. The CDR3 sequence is CASNNLAGPETQYF. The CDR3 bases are TGTGCCAGCAACAATCTAGCGGGGCCAGAGACCCAGTACTTC.

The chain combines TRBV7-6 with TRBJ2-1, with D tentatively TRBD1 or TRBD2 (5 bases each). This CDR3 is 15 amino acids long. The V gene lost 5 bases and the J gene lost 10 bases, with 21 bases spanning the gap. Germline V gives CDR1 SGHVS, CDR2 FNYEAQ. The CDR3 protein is CASSAWDRESGEQFF. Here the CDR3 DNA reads TGTGCCAGCAGCGCCTGGGACCGCGAGTCGGGGGAGCAGTTCTTC.

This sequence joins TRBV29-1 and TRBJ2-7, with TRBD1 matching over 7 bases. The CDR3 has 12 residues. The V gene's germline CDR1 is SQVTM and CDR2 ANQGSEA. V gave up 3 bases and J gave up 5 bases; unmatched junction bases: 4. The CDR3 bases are TGCAGCGTTGAGCAGGGGGAAAACGAGCAGTACTTC. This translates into CSVEQGENEQYF.

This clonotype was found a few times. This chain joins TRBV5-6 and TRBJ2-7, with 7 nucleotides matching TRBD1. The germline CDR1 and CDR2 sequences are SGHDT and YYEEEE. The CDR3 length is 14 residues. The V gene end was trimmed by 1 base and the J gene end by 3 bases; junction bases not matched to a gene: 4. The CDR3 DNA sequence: TGTGCCAGCAGCTTGCTCTCAGGGGGCTACGAGCAGTACTTC. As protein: CASSLLSGGYEQYF.

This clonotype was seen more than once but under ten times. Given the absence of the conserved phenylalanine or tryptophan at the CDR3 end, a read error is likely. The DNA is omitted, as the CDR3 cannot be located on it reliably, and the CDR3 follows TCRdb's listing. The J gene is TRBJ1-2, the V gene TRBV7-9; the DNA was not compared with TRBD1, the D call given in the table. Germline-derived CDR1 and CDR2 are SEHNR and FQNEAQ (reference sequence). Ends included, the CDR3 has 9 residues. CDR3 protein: CASSSGTGY.

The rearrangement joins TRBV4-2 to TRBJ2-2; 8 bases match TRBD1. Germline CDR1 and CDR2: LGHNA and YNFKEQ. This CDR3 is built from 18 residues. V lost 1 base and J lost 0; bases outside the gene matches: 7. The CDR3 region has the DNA TGTGCCAGCAGCCAAGCGACAGGGGTTTTCGCGAACACCGGGGAGCTGTTTTTT. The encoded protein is CASSQATGVFANTGELFF.

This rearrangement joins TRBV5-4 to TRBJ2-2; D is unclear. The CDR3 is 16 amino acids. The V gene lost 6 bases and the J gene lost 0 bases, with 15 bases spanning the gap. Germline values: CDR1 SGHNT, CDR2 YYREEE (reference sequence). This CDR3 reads CASTPHRSTNTGELFF. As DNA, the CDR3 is TGTGCCAGCACCCCTCACCGGAGTACGAACACCGGGGAGCTGTTTTTT.

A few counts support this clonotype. CDR3 DNA: TGTGCCAGCAGCTTAGGAAGACAGGGCCCCTACGAGCAGTACTTC. This gives the protein CASSLGRQGPYEQYF. The chain carries TRBV11-2 and TRBJ2-7; TRBD1 aligns across 7 bases. Germline trimming cut 1 base from V and 2 bases from J; bases unmatched to any gene: 5. CDR1 is SGHAT, CDR2 FQNNGV, per germline. The CDR3 has 15 residues.

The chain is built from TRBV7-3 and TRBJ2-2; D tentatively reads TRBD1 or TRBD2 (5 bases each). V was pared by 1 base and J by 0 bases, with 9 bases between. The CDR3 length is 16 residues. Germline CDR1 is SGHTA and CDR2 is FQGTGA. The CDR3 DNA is TGTGCCAGCAGCTTAATAGTGGGGGCGAACACCGGGGAGCTGTTTTTT. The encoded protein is CASSLIVGANTGELFF.

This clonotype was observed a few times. CDR3: CASSVAALAAEETQYF. In nucleotides, the CDR3 is TGCGCCAGCAGCGTCGCTGCTCTAGCCGCCGAGGAGACCCAGTACTTC. This chain joins TRBV5-1 and TRBJ2-5; tentative D call: TRBD2 (5 bases). The germline V and J ends were trimmed by 4 bases and 5 bases, with 21 bases remaining between them. Germline assignment: CDR1 SGHRS and CDR2 YFSETQ. The CDR3 extends over 16 amino acids.

CDR3 protein: CASSEPVTGGGDIQYF. The CDR3 DNA follows: TGTGCCAGCAGCGAACCGGTGACAGGGGGAGGTGACATTCAGTACTTC. V and J are TRBV7-9 and TRBJ2-4, with 9 bases aligning to TRBD1. In germline, CDR1 is SEHNR, CDR2 FQNEAQ (reference sequence). V was pared by 5 bases and J by 8 bases, with 13 bases of the junction left unmatched. This CDR3 is 16 amino acids long.

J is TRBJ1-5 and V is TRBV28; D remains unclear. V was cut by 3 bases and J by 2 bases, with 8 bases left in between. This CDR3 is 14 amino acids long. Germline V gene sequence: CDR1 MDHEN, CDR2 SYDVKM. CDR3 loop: CASSFGGRNQPQHF. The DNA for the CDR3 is TGTGCCAGCAGTTTCGGAGGTCGCAATCAGCCCCAGCATTTT.

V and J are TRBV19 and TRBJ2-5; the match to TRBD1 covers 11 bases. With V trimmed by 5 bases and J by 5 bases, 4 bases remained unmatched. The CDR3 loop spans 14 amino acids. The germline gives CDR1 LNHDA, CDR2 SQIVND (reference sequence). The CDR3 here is CASSWTGGGETQYF. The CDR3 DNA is TGTGCCAGTAGTTGGACAGGGGGCGGTGAGACCCAGTACTTC.

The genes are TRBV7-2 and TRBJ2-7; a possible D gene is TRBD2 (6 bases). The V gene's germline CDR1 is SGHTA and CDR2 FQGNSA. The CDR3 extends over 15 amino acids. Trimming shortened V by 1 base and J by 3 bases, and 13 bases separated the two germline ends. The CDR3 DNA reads TGTGCCAGCAGCTTAGTGGCGGGGCGTCTCTACGAGCAGTACTTC. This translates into CASSLVAGRLYEQYF.

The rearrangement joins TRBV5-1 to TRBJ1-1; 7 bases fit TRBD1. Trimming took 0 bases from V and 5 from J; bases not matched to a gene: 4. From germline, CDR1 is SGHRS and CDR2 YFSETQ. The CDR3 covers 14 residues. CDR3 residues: CASSLAGDSTEAFF. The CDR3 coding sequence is TGCGCCAGCAGCTTGGCCGGGGACAGTACTGAAGCTTTCTTT.